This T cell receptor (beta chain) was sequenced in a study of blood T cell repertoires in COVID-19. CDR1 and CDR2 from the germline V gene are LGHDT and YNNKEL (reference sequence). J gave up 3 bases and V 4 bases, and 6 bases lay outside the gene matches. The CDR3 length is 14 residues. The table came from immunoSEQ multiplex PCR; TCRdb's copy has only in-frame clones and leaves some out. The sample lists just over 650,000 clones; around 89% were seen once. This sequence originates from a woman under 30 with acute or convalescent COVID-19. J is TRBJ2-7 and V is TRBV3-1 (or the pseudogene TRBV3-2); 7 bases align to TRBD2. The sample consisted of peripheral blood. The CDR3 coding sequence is TGTGCCAGCAGCCGCACGGGGACTAACTACGAGCAGTACTTC. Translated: CASSRTGTNYEQYF.